The T cell receptor beta chain described here comes from a study of blood T cell repertoires in COVID-19 (TCRdb year 2020). In terms of the full investigation: Samples covering the acute and convalescent phases of COVID-19 were provided by collaborators in the United States, Italy and Spain. The sample metadata nearly always contained a de-identified subject ID, COVID-19 status, age in years and sex. The dataset comprised deeply sampled blood TCRbeta repertoires from subjects exposed to, actively infected with, or recovered from COVID-19. The repertoires were released in a freely available public database meant as a resource for research on the immune response to SARS-CoV-2. The prospective study material was composed of cDNA or gDNA derived from T cells, B-cell-depleted T cells, or PBMCs. HLA class I and class II types, where available, came from metadata supplied by the sample provider rather than from assay-based typing. The samples were drawn from the first 160 participants of the ongoing ImmuneRACE study and from some 1,300 subjects provided by 6 global collaborators.

Results and caveats for the whole study, not just this receptor: Clinical and demographic metadata were provided uncurated, with the amount varying by source and participant.

TCRbeta CDR3 regions were amplified from genomic DNA using the immunoSEQ Assay, a bias-controlled multiplex PCR. As for the original processing: Nucleated cell counts per sample were estimated from amplification of reference gene primers within the assay. To quantify the absolute abundance of each unique TCRbeta CDR3 rearrangement, sequence reads were collapsed and filtered. For each sample, productive Simpson clonality was calculated as the square root of Simpson's diversity index across productive rearrangements. TCRdb holds this immuneACCESS table with in-frame rearrangements only. Some clones are missing; in checked studies, unresolved V genes explain under half, and the rest has no known cause. That table supplies the V and J calls and clone size; D and trimming were determined from the DNA. A total of approximately 90,000 clones appear in this sample, less than 85% of them only once. The top ten hold 38% of the sample.

The collaborating institutions used their own protocols to collect whole blood in K2EDTA tubes. For TCRbeta analysis, collaborators shipped samples in one of three forms: frozen whole blood, isolated PBMCs, or DNA extracted from either of those sample types. CDR1 and CDR2 are read off the germline V gene as SGHVS and FQNEAQ. Trimming removed 7 bases from V and 6 bases from J; the gene matches leave 11 bases unexplained. The CDR3 has 18 amino acids, counting the end cysteine and phenylalanine. Only the CDR3 DNA is retained, 54 bases long and in frame from the first base. Points on this clone: Its antigen target is currently unknown. No much larger clone is present one base from it, and per-base qualities are unavailable.

The clonotype originates from an older man with acute or convalescent COVID-19. Here the chain combines TRBV7-8 and TRBJ2-2, with TRBD2 matching 16 junction bases. Sequencing used peripheral blood. The CDR3 protein: CASIISLGLAGGAGELFF. The base sequence is TGTGCCAGCATCATAAGCCTGGGACTAGCGGGAGGGGCCGGGGAGCTGTTTTTT.